This passage covers 21 T cell receptor beta chains from one sample sequenced in a study of blood T cell repertoires in COVID-19. Measured with immunoSEQ multiplex PCR; TCRdb has only the in-frame clones, and not every one. The sample contains 250,000 or so clones, over 80% of which appear only once. The sample consisted of PBMCs or T cells enriched from blood (not recorded which). These TCRs come from a woman aged 40 to 49 who had been exposed to COVID-19.

The rearrangement uses TRBV28 and TRBJ1-5; D is unresolved. V lost 7 bases, J lost 6 bases, and 10 bases lay in between. This CDR3 has 12 amino acids. CDR1 is MDHEN, CDR2 SYDVKM, per germline. As DNA, the CDR3 is TGTGCCAGCATGGAGGGATCTCAGCCCCAGCATTTT. Protein: CASMEGSQPQHF.

The rearrangement joins TRBV5-1 to TRBJ2-7; 9 bases match TRBD1. This CDR3 spans 15 amino acids. In germline, CDR1 is SGHRS, CDR2 YFSETQ. The V segment lost 0 bases and the J segment 4 bases; nucleotides outside the gene matches: 5. In DNA, the CDR3 is TGCGCCAGCAGCTTGGTGGACAGGGGTCCGTACGAGCAGTACTTC. Amino acid sequence: CASSLVDRGPYEQYF.

This clone was recorded once. The V gene is TRBV6-1, the J gene TRBJ2-3; 9 nucleotides agree with TRBD2. This CDR3 region has 15 residues. V was clipped by 1 base and J by 2 bases; unmatched bases: 1. Germline V gene sequence: CDR1 MNHNS, CDR2 SASEGT. Here the CDR3 DNA reads TGTGCCAGCAGTGAAGGCGGGGGGGCCACAGATACGCAGTATTTT. Amino acids: CASSEGGGATDTQYF.

The chain couples TRBV28 to TRBJ2-3; 8 bases are a match to TRBD2. CDR1 and CDR2 from the germline V gene are MDHEN and SYDVKM. The CDR3 totals 16 residues. V lost 6 bases to trimming and J lost 7 bases; unmatched junction nucleotides: 15. As DNA, the CDR3 is TGTGCCAGCAGCCCCTATGATCTCGGGAGGGATTATACGCAGTATTTT. As protein: CASSPYDLGRDYTQYF.

The V gene is TRBV4-2, the J gene TRBJ2-5, with D perhaps matching TRBD1 (5 bases). Trimming removed 1 base from V and 5 bases from J, with 14 bases in between. The CDR3 length is 15 residues. Germline loops: CDR1 LGHNA, CDR2 YNFKEQ. The CDR3 DNA is TGTGCCAGCAGCCAAGGTGCAGGGCTGGGGGAGACCCAGTACTTC. Encoded protein: CASSQGAGLGETQYF.

The chain has TRBV21-1 and TRBJ1-4; TRBD1 is the table's D call, not checked against the DNA. TRBV21-1 is termed a pseudogene. CDR3 length: 18 residues. CDR3 region: CASSDRDRAEGTNEKLFF. The CDR3 DNA sequence: TGTGCCAGCAGCGACCGGGACAGGGCGGAGGGAACTAATGAAAAACTGTTTTTT.

V gene TRBV11-2 combines with J gene TRBJ2-3; the D is unclear. There are 12 residues in the CDR3. Per germline, CDR1 SGHAT and CDR2 FQNNGV. The germline V and J ends were trimmed by 4 bases and 8 bases, with 10 bases remaining between them. CDR3 sequence (DNA): TGTGCCAGCAGCTCGGAGTTAGGTACGCAGTATTTT. This translates into CASSSELGTQYF.

The chain is built from TRBV11-3 and TRBJ2-2; TRBD2 matches 13 bases. The CDR3 has 20 amino acids. Germline CDR1 reads SGHNT; CDR2 reads YENEEA. V was clipped by 5 bases and J by 4 bases; unmatched bases: 16. CDR3 residues: CASSSQGRTSGSDSTGELFF. The CDR3 DNA is TGTGCCAGCAGCAGTCAAGGTCGGACTAGCGGGAGTGATAGCACCGGGGAGCTGTTTTTT.

The J gene is TRBJ2-3, the V gene TRBV20-1; the D is unclear. With 3 bases removed from V and 0 bases from J, the gap between germline ends came to 13 bases. This CDR3 is built from 15 residues. CDR1 and CDR2 (germline): DFQATT, SNEGSKA (reference sequence). For the CDR3, the DNA is TGCAGTGCTAGTCGGAGCCCGGAAAGCACAGATACGCAGTATTTT. It encodes CSASRSPESTDTQYF.

The chain employs TRBV3-1 (or the pseudogene TRBV3-2) and TRBJ1-4; D is ambiguous. Trimming removed 1 base at V and 0 bases at J, with 12 bases between. The CDR3 loop spans 17 amino acids. CDR1 LGHDT and CDR2 YNNKEL come from the germline V gene (reference sequence). CDR3 sequence: CASSQATNLATNEKLFF. DNA of the CDR3: TGTGCCAGCAGCCAAGCCACTAACTTGGCAACTAATGAAAAACTGTTTTTT.

The chain employs TRBV24-1 and TRBJ2-7, with a weak D call TRBD1 (5 bases). V lost 4 bases to trimming and J lost 3 bases, with 15 bases between them. This CDR3 contains 15 residues. The germline V gene encodes CDR1 KGHDR and CDR2 SFDVKD. The CDR3 bases are TGTGCCACCAGTGAGGCAGGGCCTTACGTCTACGAGCAGTACTTC. This sequence encodes CATSEAGPYVYEQYF.

This chain's CDR3 is CASIPGGKGAEAFF. The CDR3 nucleotides read TGTGCCAGCATCCCGGGGGGCAAGGGGGCCGAAGCTTTCTTT. The rearrangement uses TRBV6-2 or TRBV6-3 and TRBJ1-1, with TRBD1 matching 7 bases. This CDR3 has 14 residues. Germline CDR1 MNHEY, CDR2 SVGEGT. The trim removed 7 bases at V and 8 bases at J, leaving 13 bases unmatched.

In this sample, this clone turned up once. The rearrangement joins TRBV7-3 to TRBJ2-4; 8 bases map to TRBD1. Germline values: CDR1 SGHTA, CDR2 FQGTGA. The CDR3 is 15 residues long. V lost 5 bases and J lost 6; bases outside the gene matches: 9. The CDR3 nucleotides are TGTGCCAGCAGCATCGGACAGGGATCAGGAAACATTCAGTACTTC. It codes for CASSIGQGSGNIQYF.

V usage is TRBV3-1 (or the pseudogene TRBV3-2) and J usage is TRBJ1-4, with 8 bases that match TRBD1. Looked up from germline, CDR1 is LGHDT and CDR2 is YNNKEL (reference sequence). The CDR3 contains 13 residues. Germline trimming cut 3 bases from V and 15 bases from J; bases unmatched to any gene: 9. In nucleotides, the CDR3 is TGTGCCAGCAGCCACCTTGGACAGGGAGTCTTGTTTTTT. It translates to CASSHLGQGVLFF.

The chain joins TRBV12-5 to TRBJ2-2; D perhaps matches TRBD1 (5 bases). CDR1 and CDR2 from the germline V gene are LGHNT and FRNRAP. The CDR3 is 18 amino acids. Trimming left V 4 bases short and J 3 bases short, with 21 bases between. The chain's CDR3 is CASGSITVGRAHTGELFF. CDR3 coding DNA: TGTGCTAGTGGTTCTATTACCGTCGGCAGGGCGCACACCGGGGAGCTGTTTTTT.

This chain joins TRBV19 and TRBJ1-2; 7 bases line up with TRBD1. V was pared by 5 bases and J by 4 bases, with 10 bases of the junction left unmatched. The CDR3 totals 15 residues. Per germline, CDR1 LNHDA and CDR2 SQIVND (reference sequence). In DNA, the CDR3 is TGTGCCAGTAGTGCCGACAGGGTCGGCTCCTATGGCTACACCTTC. Translation: CASSADRVGSYGYTF.

In DNA form, the CDR3 reads TGTGCCAGTAGTATAGAAGGGGCCGGGAACTATGGCTACACCTTC. This gives the protein CASSIEGAGNYGYTF. The chain is built from TRBV19 and TRBJ1-2, with D possibly matching TRBD1 (5 bases). The V end was cut by 0 bases, the J end by 2 bases, with 10 bases between. This CDR3 is 15 amino acids long. Germline V lookup: CDR1 LNHDA, CDR2 SQIVND (reference sequence).

V gene TRBV29-1 combines with J gene TRBJ2-7; tentative D call: TRBD1 (6 bases). This CDR3 spans 13 amino acids. CDR1 and CDR2 (germline): SQVTM, ANQGSEA. V was clipped by 4 bases and J by 4 bases, with 14 bases between them. The CDR3 bases are TGCAGCGTTGCCTTACAGGGCTCATACGAGCAGTACTTC. Translated, it gives CSVALQGSYEQYF.

The genes are TRBV7-2 and TRBJ1-3; 8 bases fit TRBD1. V was clipped by 0 bases and J by 3 bases; unmatched bases: 4. This CDR3 region has 16 residues. In germline, CDR1 is SGHTA, CDR2 FQGNSA. The chain's CDR3 is CASSLAPGGRGNTIYF. The CDR3 bases are TGTGCCAGCAGCTTAGCCCCAGGGGGCCGTGGAAACACCATATATTTT.

In its sample, this clone was seen a few times. The genes are TRBV19 and TRBJ1-2; 9 positions agree with TRBD1. Trimming removed 8 bases from V and 5 bases from J; junction bases left unmatched: 0. Germline V gene sequence: CDR1 LNHDA, CDR2 SQIVND (reference sequence). The CDR3 is 11 amino acids. The CDR3 region is CASGTGYGYTF. The CDR3 DNA is TGTGCCAGTGGGACAGGGTATGGCTACACCTTC.

For the CDR3, the DNA is TGTGCCATCCAAGAACCGGGACAGGGGTATGGCTACACCTTC. Protein product: CAIQEPGQGYGYTF. The chain recombines TRBV24-1 with TRBJ1-2; 10 bases are a match to TRBD1. The CDR3 spans 14 residues. Per germline, CDR1 KGHDR and CDR2 SFDVKD. V shed 11 bases, J shed 5 bases, and the junction held 10 bases outside the gene matches.